Below, 26 T cell receptor beta chains from the same sample are listed, as sequenced in a study of blood T cell repertoires in COVID-19. Some clones are missing from TCRdb's copy, which holds only in-frame ones; the method was immunoSEQ multiplex PCR. The data contain 220,000 or so clones, about 80% of them singletons. The sample comprised peripheral blood. These receptor sequences come from a woman older than 75 with acute or convalescent COVID-19.

The chain carries TRBV5-5 and TRBJ1-1; TRBD1 agrees at 9 bases. Germline V CDR1 and CDR2: SGHKS, YYEKEE (reference sequence). This CDR3 has 15 residues. J was trimmed by 2 bases and V by 1 base; bases with no gene match: 3. The CDR3 spells CASSLWTGVNTEAFF. The CDR3 DNA reads TGTGCCAGCAGCTTGTGGACAGGGGTCAACACTGAAGCTTTCTTT.

This clone was recorded a few times. V usage is TRBV11-2 and J usage is TRBJ1-2; 7 bases line up with TRBD1. The germline V gene encodes CDR1 SGHAT and CDR2 FQNNGV. V shed 5 bases, J shed 2 bases, and the junction held 2 bases outside the gene matches. The CDR3 runs to 13 residues. CDR3 nucleotide sequence: TGTGCCAGCAGCCGGGACAGAAACTATGGCTACACCTTC. It translates to CASSRDRNYGYTF.

V and J are TRBV12-3 or TRBV12-4 and TRBJ2-7, with D maybe TRBD2 (6 bases). The CDR3 extends over 12 amino acids. V was pared by 6 bases and J by 0 bases, with 6 bases between. The CDR3 loop is CASSGGSYEQYF. The CDR3 region has the DNA TGTGCCAGCAGCGGGGGCTCCTACGAGCAGTACTTC.

This rearrangement joins TRBV5-4 to TRBJ2-2; a weak D match, TRBD2 (5 bases). V lost 1 base and J lost 4, with 14 bases in between. Germline values: CDR1 SGHNT, CDR2 YYREEE (reference sequence). The CDR3 covers 16 residues. CDR3 in DNA: TGTGCCAGCAGCTTGTTGGTGGGAGTGGGCACCGGGGAGCTGTTTTTT. Translating gives CASSLLVGVGTGELFF.

The chain combines TRBV5-6 with TRBJ2-1; possible D gene TRBD1, 7 bases. Deletions cut 1 base from V and 5 bases from J, with 16 bases between. Germline-derived CDR1 and CDR2 are SGHDT and YYEEEE. There are 16 residues in the CDR3. The CDR3 reads CASSLYGRGVDNEQFF. CDR3 bases: TGTGCCAGCAGCTTGTATGGCAGGGGGGTCGACAATGAGCAGTTCTTC.

The chain joins TRBV18 to TRBJ2-5; D uncertain. V gave up 3 bases and J gave up 5 bases, with 13 bases separating them. Germline loops: CDR1 KGHSH, CDR2 LQKENI. This CDR3 has 14 residues. CDR3 bases: TGTGCCAGCTCACCTATTCGGCAGCGCGAGACCCAGTACTTC. Its protein product is CASSPIRQRETQYF. The full variable domain, rest sourced from reference TRBV18 and TRBJ2-5, is NAGVMQNPRHLVRRRGQEARLRCSPMKGHSHVYWYRQLPEEGLKFMVYLQKENIIDESGMPKERFSAEFPKEGPSILRIQQVVRGDSAAYFCASSPIRQRETQYFGPGTRLLVL.

The chain joins TRBV11-1 to TRBJ1-1; D may be TRBD1 (5 bases). This CDR3 contains 15 residues. Germline CDR1 SGHAT, CDR2 FQDESV (reference sequence). Trimming left V 1 base short and J 0 bases short, with 9 bases between. CDR3 nucleotides: TGTGCCAGCAGCTTAGGGACAACTATGAACACTGAAGCTTTCTTT. Amino acid sequence: CASSLGTTMNTEAFF. The full variable domain, in which reference TRBV11-1 and TRBJ1-1 provide the parts outside the CDR3, is EAEVAQSPRYKITEKSQAVAFWCDPISGHATLYWYRQILGQGPELLVQFQDESVVDDSQLPKDRFSAERLKGVDSTLKIQPAELGDSAMYLCASSLGTTMNTEAFFGQGTRLTVV.

The V call is TRBV25-1, the J call TRBJ2-7; no firm D call. Germline CDR1 reads MGHDK; CDR2 reads SYGVNS. This CDR3 comprises 15 residues. The V gene lost 0 bases and the J gene lost 7 bases, with 16 bases spanning the gap. CDR3 DNA sequence: TGTGCCAGCAGTGAATACACCCCCGCGGCGGCGGAGCAGTACTTC. It specifies CASSEYTPAAAEQYF.

This rearrangement joins TRBV2 to TRBJ2-7; D is possibly TRBD2 (5 bases). This CDR3 is 14 amino acids long. Trimming cost V 5 bases and J 4 bases, with 15 bases left between them. Germline CDR1 SNHLY, CDR2 FYNNEI. The CDR3 is CASSNPGTKYEQYF. In DNA form, the CDR3 reads TGTGCCAGCAGTAACCCGGGAACAAAATACGAGCAGTACTTC.

The CDR3 spells CASSFTLLAGPSYNEQFF. The CDR3 nucleotides are TGTGCCAGCAGCTTCACCTTACTAGCGGGGCCATCCTACAATGAGCAGTTCTTC. The chain employs TRBV7-6 and TRBJ2-1, with TRBD2 matching over 10 bases. Germline CDR1 SGHVS, CDR2 FNYEAQ. The length of the CDR3 is 18 residues. V shed 3 bases, J shed 1 base, and the junction held 9 bases outside the gene matches.

The V and J genes are TRBV5-6 and TRBJ2-5; D possibly corresponds to TRBD2 (6 bases). Germline V gene sequence: CDR1 SGHDT, CDR2 YYEEEE. The CDR3 has 14 amino acids. Trimming shortened V by 4 bases and J by 7 bases, and 17 bases separated the two germline ends. The CDR3: CASSLDPREATQYF. The CDR3 DNA reads TGTGCCAGCAGCCTGGACCCCAGGGAGGCGACCCAGTACTTC.

The V call is TRBV29-1, the J call TRBJ1-2, with D perhaps matching TRBD1 (6 bases). The ends were cut back, 6 bases at V and 3 bases at J, with 11 bases in the middle. CDR1 and CDR2 from the germline V gene are SQVTM and ANQGSEA. This CDR3 is 12 amino acids long. The CDR3 protein is CSVEDSYYGYTF. In DNA, the CDR3 is TGCAGCGTGGAGGACAGCTACTATGGCTACACCTTC.

This chain joins TRBV11-2 and TRBJ2-3; TRBD2 agrees at 11 bases. The CDR3 spans 16 residues. Per germline, CDR1 SGHAT and CDR2 FQNNGV. Trimming took 2 bases from V and 0 from J; bases not matched to a gene: 1. CDR3 sequence reads: CASSLTSGGSTDTQYF. The DNA for the CDR3 is TGTGCCAGCAGCTTAACTAGCGGGGGCAGCACAGATACGCAGTATTTT.

The table lists this clone with a count of one. The chain links TRBV28 to TRBJ2-7; 7 nucleotides align to TRBD1. Germline V gives CDR1 MDHEN, CDR2 SYDVKM. Trimming cost V 5 bases and J 2 bases; bases outside gene matches: 9. This CDR3 has 15 residues. The CDR3 loop is CASSRQGRRPYEQYF. CDR3 DNA sequence: TGTGCCAGCAGTCGACAGGGAAGAAGGCCCTACGAGCAGTACTTC.

In its sample, this clone was seen once. The V and J genes are TRBV28 and TRBJ2-1; D is unclear. The germline V and J ends were trimmed by 1 base and 12 bases, with 7 bases remaining between them. Germline V gene lookup returns CDR1 MDHEN and CDR2 SYDVKM. This CDR3 is 11 amino acids long. The CDR3 protein is CASSLSSWQFF. The CDR3, as DNA: TGTGCCAGCAGTTTATCTTCCTGGCAGTTCTTC.

The rearrangement joins TRBV7-8 to TRBJ2-1; D not resolved. Germline CDR1 SGHVS, CDR2 FQNEAQ. This CDR3 has 14 residues. Trimming took off 2 bases at V and 6 bases at J, with 11 bases between the two ends. DNA for the CDR3: TGTGCCAGCAGCTTATGGGTTAGCATCAATGAGCAGTTCTTC. This encodes CASSLWVSINEQFF.

The chain recombines TRBV3-1 (or the pseudogene TRBV3-2) with TRBJ2-7, with a possible D match to TRBD2 (6 bases). V shed 3 bases and J shed 1 base, with 16 bases lying between them. Germline values: CDR1 LGHDT, CDR2 YNNKEL (reference sequence). This CDR3 has 16 residues. CDR3: CASSQKGRGSSYEQYF. The CDR3 bases are TGTGCCAGCAGCCAGAAGGGGCGGGGTTCTTCCTACGAGCAGTACTTC.

The chain is built from TRBV7-2 and TRBJ1-6, with 8 bases identical to TRBD1. The V and J ends lost 6 bases and 9 bases, in that order; junction bases with no gene match: 7. The CDR3 spans 14 residues. The germline CDR1 and CDR2 sequences are SGHTA and FQGNSA. Here the CDR3 reads CASSRTGGSSPLHF. CDR3 DNA sequence: TGTGCCAGCAGTCGAACAGGGGGATCTTCACCCCTCCACTTT.

This clone was seen more than once but under ten times. The chain is built from TRBV30 and TRBJ1-4, with 8 bases lining up with TRBD1. CDR3 length: 14 amino acids. J lost 7 bases, V lost 3 bases, and 7 bases had no gene match. Germline assignment: CDR1 GTSNPN and CDR2 SVGIG (reference sequence). The chain's CDR3 is CAWRGQEEGEKLFF. The CDR3 nucleotides read TGTGCCTGGAGGGGACAGGAGGAGGGTGAAAAACTGTTTTTT. The full variable domain, rest sourced from reference TRBV30 and TRBJ1-4, is SQTIHQWPATLVQPVGSPLSLECTVEGTSNPNLYWYRQAAGRGLQLLFYSVGIGQISSEVPQNLSASRPQDRQFILSSKKLLLSDSGFYLCAWRGQEEGEKLFFGSGTQLSVL.

This chain joins TRBV2 and TRBJ2-7, with a weak D call TRBD1 (6 bases). The CDR3 is 13 residues long. CDR1 is SNHLY and CDR2 is FYNNEI in the germline V gene. V was pared by 5 bases and J by 0 bases, with 8 bases between. CDR3 region: CASSTGFSYEQYF. As DNA, the CDR3 is TGTGCCAGCAGTACAGGGTTCTCCTACGAGCAGTACTTC.

This chain links TRBV5-1 with TRBJ1-5, with TRBD1 as a possible D gene (6 bases). CDR3 size: 14 residues. Trimming left V 3 bases short and J 5 bases short, with 12 bases between. CDR1 SGHRS and CDR2 YFSETQ come from the germline V gene. The DNA of the CDR3 is TGCGCCAGCAGCTCCGGACAGAGGGATCAGCCCCAGCATTTT. Protein: CASSSGQRDQPQHF.

The chain uses TRBV6-2 or TRBV6-3 and TRBJ2-5; D is perhaps TRBD2 (6 bases). The CDR3 sequence is 15 residues long. With 2 bases removed from V and 5 bases from J, the gap between germline ends came to 15 bases. From germline, CDR1 is MNHEY and CDR2 SVGEGT. The CDR3 loop reads CASSYHQTGRETQYF. The CDR3 region has the DNA TGTGCCAGCAGTTACCACCAGACGGGGAGGGAGACCCAGTACTTC.

The rearrangement uses TRBV19 and TRBJ2-5; D is possibly TRBD1 (6 bases). The CDR3 spans 14 residues. The V end was cut by 6 bases, the J end by 5 bases, with 16 bases between. Germline CDR1 LNHDA, CDR2 SQIVND (reference sequence). CDR3 in DNA: TGTGCCAGTAGCCCACAGGGTAGTAGGGAGACCCAGTACTTC. Its protein is CASSPQGSRETQYF.

The J gene is TRBJ2-1, the V gene TRBV15; D not resolved. CDR1 is LNHNV and CDR2 is YYDKDF in the germline V gene (reference sequence). V lost 0 bases, J lost 2 bases, and 8 bases lay in between. The CDR3 runs to 15 residues. In DNA, the CDR3 is TGTGCCACCAGCAGAGATCCTGGAGCCTACAATGAGCAGTTCTTC. Its protein is CATSRDPGAYNEQFF.

The DNA for the CDR3 is TGTGCCAGCAGCTTGGGACAGGGTGAGACCCAGTACTTC. It codes for CASSLGQGETQYF. This chain uses TRBV7-2 with TRBJ2-5, with 9 bases that match TRBD1. The CDR3 has 13 amino acids. V lost 3 bases to trimming and J lost 5 bases; unmatched junction nucleotides: 1. The germline CDR1 and CDR2 sequences are SGHTA and FQGNSA. The full variable domain, completed using reference TRBV7-2 and TRBJ2-5, is GAGVSQSPSNKVTEKGKDVELRCDPISGHTALYWYRQSLGQGLEFLIYFQGNSAPDKSGLPSDRFSAERTGGSVSTLTIQRTQQEDSAVYLCASSLGQGETQYFGPGTRLLVL.

This clone has only one observation. The chain combines TRBV6-2 or TRBV6-3 with TRBJ2-1; 11 bases agree with TRBD2. V shed 4 bases, J shed 6 bases, and the junction held 5 bases outside the gene matches. This CDR3 region has 15 residues. Per the germline V gene, CDR1 is MNHEY and CDR2 is SVGEGT. CDR3 region: CASSSGTSGGNEQFF. CDR3 coding DNA: TGTGCCAGCAGTTCGGGGACTAGCGGAGGCAATGAGCAGTTCTTC.